This entry features one T cell receptor beta chain sequence. What it binds is not known. These data are taken from a study of cytomegalovirus exposure and HLA in healthy donors. Trimming stripped 1 base from V and 4 bases from J, with 8 bases between. CDR1 is SNHLY, CDR2 FYNNEI, per germline. The CDR3 totals 15 residues. Assay used: immunoSEQ multiplex PCR; TCRdb lists only in-frame clones, some missing. The repertoire holds over 150,000 clones, with 85% as singletons. General study findings and limits: The listing of 160 or so TCR beta chains classed them as cytomegalovirus-associated.

The genes are TRBV2 and TRBJ1-6; D gene ambiguous. The sequence was collected from a man aged 18 to 29 in good health and CMV-seropositive. The sample was PBMCs. CDR3 nucleotides: TGTGCCAGCAGTGAAGGGGCCTCTTATAATTCACCCCTCCACTTT. Protein: CASSEGASYNSPLHF.